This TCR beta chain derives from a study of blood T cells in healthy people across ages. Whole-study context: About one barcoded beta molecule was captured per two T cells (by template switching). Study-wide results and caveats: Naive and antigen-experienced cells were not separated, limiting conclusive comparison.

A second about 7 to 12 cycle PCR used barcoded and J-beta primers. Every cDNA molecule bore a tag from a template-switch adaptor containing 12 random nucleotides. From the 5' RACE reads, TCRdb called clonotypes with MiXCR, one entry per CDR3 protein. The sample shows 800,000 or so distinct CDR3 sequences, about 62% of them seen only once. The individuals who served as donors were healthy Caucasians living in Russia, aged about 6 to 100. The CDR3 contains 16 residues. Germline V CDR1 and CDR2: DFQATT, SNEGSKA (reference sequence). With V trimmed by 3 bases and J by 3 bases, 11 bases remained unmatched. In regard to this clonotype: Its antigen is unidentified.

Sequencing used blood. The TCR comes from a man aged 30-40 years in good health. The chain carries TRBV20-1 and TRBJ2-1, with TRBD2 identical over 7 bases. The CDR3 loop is CSASEAGRPDYNEQFF. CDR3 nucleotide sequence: TGCAGTGCTAGCGAAGCGGGGAGGCCTGACTACAATGAGCAGTTCTTC.